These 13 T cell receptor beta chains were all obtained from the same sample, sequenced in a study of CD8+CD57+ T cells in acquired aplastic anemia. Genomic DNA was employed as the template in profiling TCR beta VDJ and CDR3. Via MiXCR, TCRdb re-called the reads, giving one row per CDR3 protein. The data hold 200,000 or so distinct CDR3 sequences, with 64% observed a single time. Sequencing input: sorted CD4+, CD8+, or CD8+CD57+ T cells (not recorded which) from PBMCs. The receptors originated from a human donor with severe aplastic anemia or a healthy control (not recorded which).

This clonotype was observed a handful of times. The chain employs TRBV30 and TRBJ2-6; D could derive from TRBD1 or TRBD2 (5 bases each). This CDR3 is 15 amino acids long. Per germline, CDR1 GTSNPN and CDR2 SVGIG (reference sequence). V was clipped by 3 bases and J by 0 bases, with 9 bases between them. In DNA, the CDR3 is TGTGCCTGGAGCGTGGGGGTCTCTGGGGCCAACGTCCTGACTTTC. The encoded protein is CAWSVGVSGANVLTF.

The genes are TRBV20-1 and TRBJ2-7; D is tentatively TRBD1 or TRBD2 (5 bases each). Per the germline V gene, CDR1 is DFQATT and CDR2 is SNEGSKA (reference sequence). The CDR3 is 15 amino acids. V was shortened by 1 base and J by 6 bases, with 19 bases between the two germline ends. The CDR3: CSARGVAGTFSEQYF. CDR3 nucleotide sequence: TGCAGTGCTAGAGGTGTGGCAGGGACGTTCAGCGAGCAGTACTTC.

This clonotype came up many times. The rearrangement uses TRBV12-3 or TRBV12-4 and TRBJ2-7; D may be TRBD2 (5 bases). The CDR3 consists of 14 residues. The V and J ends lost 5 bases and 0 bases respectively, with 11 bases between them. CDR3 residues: CASSLFRGSYEQYF. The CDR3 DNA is TGTGCCAGCAGTCTCTTTCGGGGCTCCTACGAGCAGTACTTC.

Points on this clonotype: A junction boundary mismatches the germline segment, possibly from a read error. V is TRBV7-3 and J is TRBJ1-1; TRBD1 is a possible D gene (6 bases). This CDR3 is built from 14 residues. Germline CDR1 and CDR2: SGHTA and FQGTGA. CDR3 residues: CATSSQGRGTEAFF. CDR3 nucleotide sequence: TGTGCCACCAGCTCACAGGGACGCGGCACTGAAGCTTTCTTT.

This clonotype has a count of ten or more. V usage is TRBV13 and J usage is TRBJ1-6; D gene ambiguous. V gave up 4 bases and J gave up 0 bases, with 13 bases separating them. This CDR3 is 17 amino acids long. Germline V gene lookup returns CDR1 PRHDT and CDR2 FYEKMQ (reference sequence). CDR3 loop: CASSSQLESSYNSPLHF. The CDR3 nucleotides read TGTGCCAGCAGCTCCCAACTTGAGAGCTCCTATAATTCACCCCTCCACTTT.

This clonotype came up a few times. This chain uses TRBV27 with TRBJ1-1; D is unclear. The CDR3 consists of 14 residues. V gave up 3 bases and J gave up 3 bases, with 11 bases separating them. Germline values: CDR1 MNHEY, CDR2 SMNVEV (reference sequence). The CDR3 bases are TGTGCCAGCAGTTTGGACTCACGGGACACTGAAGCTTTCTTT. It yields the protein CASSLDSRDTEAFF.

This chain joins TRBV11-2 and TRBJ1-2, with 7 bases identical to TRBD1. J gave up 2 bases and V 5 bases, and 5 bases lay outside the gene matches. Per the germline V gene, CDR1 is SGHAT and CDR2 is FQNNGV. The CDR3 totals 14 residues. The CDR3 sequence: CASSTTTGNYGYTF. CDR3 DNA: TGTGCCAGCAGCACGACGACAGGGAACTATGGCTACACCTTC.

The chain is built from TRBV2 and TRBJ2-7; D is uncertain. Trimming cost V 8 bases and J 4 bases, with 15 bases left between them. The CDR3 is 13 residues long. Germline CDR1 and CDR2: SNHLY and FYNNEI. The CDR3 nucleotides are TGTGCCAGCGATTCGGGTCGTCCGTACGAGCAGTACTTC. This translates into CASDSGRPYEQYF.

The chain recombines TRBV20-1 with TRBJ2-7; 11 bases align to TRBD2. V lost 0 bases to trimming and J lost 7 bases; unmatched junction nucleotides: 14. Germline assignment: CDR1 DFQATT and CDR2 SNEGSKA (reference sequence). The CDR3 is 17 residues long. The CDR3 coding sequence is TGCAGTGCTAGAGATCAGAGATTAGCGGGGGGGCCGGGGGAGCAGTACTTC. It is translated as CSARDQRLAGGPGEQYF.

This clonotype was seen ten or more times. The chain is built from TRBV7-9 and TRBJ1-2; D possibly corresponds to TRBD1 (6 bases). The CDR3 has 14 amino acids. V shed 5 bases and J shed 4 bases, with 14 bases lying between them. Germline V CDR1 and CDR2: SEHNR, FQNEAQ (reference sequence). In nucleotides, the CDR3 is TGTGCCAGCAGCAGTACAGGGTCGGCCTATGGCTACACCTTC. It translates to CASSSTGSAYGYTF.

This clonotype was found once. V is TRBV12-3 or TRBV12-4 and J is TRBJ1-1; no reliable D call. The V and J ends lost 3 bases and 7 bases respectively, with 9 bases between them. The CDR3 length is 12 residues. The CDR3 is CASSFSGREAFF. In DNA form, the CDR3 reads TGTGCCAGCAGTTTTTCTGGGCGTGAAGCTTTCTTT.

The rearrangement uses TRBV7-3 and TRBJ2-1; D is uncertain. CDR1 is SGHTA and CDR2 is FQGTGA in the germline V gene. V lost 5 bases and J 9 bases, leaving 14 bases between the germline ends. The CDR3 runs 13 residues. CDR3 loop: CASSKLHVGEQFF. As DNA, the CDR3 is TGTGCCAGCAGCAAACTGCACGTCGGTGAGCAGTTCTTC.

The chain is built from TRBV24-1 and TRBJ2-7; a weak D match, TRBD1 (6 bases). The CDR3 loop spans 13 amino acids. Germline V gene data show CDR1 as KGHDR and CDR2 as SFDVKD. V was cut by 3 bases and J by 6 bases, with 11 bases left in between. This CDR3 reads CATSDVTGREQYF. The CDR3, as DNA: TGTGCCACCAGTGATGTAACAGGGCGCGAGCAGTACTTC.